The 23 T cell receptor beta chains listed next were all sequenced from one sample in a study of blood T cell repertoires in COVID-19. This table comes from immunoSEQ multiplex PCR, and its TCRdb copy is limited to in-frame clones, with some not included. The table shows fewer than 600,000 clones, with approximately 87% occurring only once. Sequences were obtained from PBMCs or T cells enriched from blood (not recorded which). These receptors came from a woman aged 40 to 50 who had recovered from COVID-19.

The V call is TRBV7-9, the J call TRBJ1-6; D not resolved. Germline V CDR1 and CDR2: SEHNR, FQNEAQ (reference sequence). The V and J ends lost 5 bases and 7 bases respectively, with 9 bases between them. The CDR3 extends over 13 amino acids. CDR3 loop: CASSPSPNSPLHF. The CDR3 region has the DNA TGTGCCAGCAGCCCCAGTCCCAATTCACCCCTCCACTTT.

The chain couples TRBV15 to TRBJ1-1; D ambiguous. The CDR3 contains 13 residues. Between the trimmed V and J ends, which lost 0 bases and 7 bases, there was a span of 9 bases. Germline CDR1 LNHNV, CDR2 YYDKDF (reference sequence). CDR3 in DNA: TGTGCCACCAGCAGAGAAGCGCGGATTGAAGCTTTCTTT. Its translation: CATSREARIEAFF.

The gene calls are TRBV10-2 and TRBJ1-1, with D maybe TRBD1 (6 bases). The CDR3 contains 16 residues. The germline V gene encodes CDR1 WSHSY and CDR2 SAAADI. Trimming cost V 7 bases and J 2 bases, with 20 bases left between them. The CDR3 sequence: CASNKDQVRGNTEAFF. The CDR3 DNA sequence: TGCGCCAGCAATAAGGACCAGGTCAGGGGTAACACTGAAGCTTTCTTT.

The rearrangement links TRBV30 to TRBJ1-1; no definite D call. Germline CDR1 and CDR2: GTSNPN and SVGIG (reference sequence). This CDR3 is built from 14 residues. The V end lost 3 bases, the J end lost 6 bases, and 17 bases lay between the germline ends. In DNA, the CDR3 is TGTGCCTGGAGCTTCATAGCCTCCTTCTCTGAAGCTTTCTTT. It translates to CAWSFIASFSEAFF.

This chain links TRBV11-1 with TRBJ1-1; no firm D call. The CDR3 runs 15 residues. Germline V gives CDR1 SGHAT, CDR2 FQDESV (reference sequence). V shed 1 base and J shed 1 base, with 10 bases lying between them. CDR3 DNA: TGTGCCAGCAGCTTAGGTTCAGGTTCGAACACTGAAGCTTTCTTT. Amino acid sequence: CASSLGSGSNTEAFF.

This rearrangement joins TRBV6-4 to TRBJ1-1, with TRBD1 matching 10 bases. There are 16 residues in the CDR3. V was pared by 4 bases and J by 5 bases, with 10 bases of the junction left unmatched. Germline V lookup: CDR1 MRHNA, CDR2 SNTAGT. This CDR3 reads CASSATWDRGYTEAFF. CDR3 sequence (DNA): TGTGCCAGCAGTGCCACGTGGGACAGGGGATATACTGAAGCTTTCTTT.

The genes are TRBV4-3 and TRBJ2-3; no reliable D call. The CDR3 is 14 amino acids. V lost 5 bases and J lost 1, with 10 bases in between. Germline values: CDR1 LGHNA, CDR2 YSLEER. The CDR3 nucleotides are TGCGCCAGCAGCGTCCAGGCCGGCACAGATACGCAGTATTTT. Translated: CASSVQAGTDTQYF.

The chain employs TRBV27 and TRBJ2-1; D uncertain. Trimming pared 6 bases from V and 0 bases from J, leaving 6 bases between. This CDR3 has 13 residues. CDR1 MNHEY and CDR2 SMNVEV come from the germline V gene (reference sequence). The CDR3 sequence: CASRISSYNEQFF. In DNA form, the CDR3 reads TGTGCCAGCAGGATCAGCTCCTACAATGAGCAGTTCTTC.

This chain connects TRBV7-9 to TRBJ2-2, with D perhaps TRBD2 (5 bases). V dropped 5 bases and J dropped 1 base, with 8 bases sitting between them. CDR1 SEHNR and CDR2 FQNEAQ come from the germline V gene (reference sequence). The CDR3 spans 14 residues. CDR3 nucleotide sequence: TGTGCCAGCAGCCGTAGCGAGAACACCGGGGAGCTGTTTTTT. Translating it yields CASSRSENTGELFF.

The chain has TRBV21-1 and TRBJ1-5; TRBD1 is the table's D call, not checked against the DNA. TRBV21-1 is noted as a pseudogene. The CDR3 extends over 16 amino acids. CDR3 region: CASSKGITGGSMGQHF. The CDR3 DNA is TGTGCCAGCAGCAAAGGCATAACAGGGGGCTCAATGGGCCAGCATTTT.

As to this clone: The sample carries other DNA sequences with the same CDR3. The gene calls are TRBV5-1 and TRBJ2-1; 8 bases agree with TRBD2. V lost 2 bases and J lost 4; bases outside the gene matches: 2. CDR3 length: 14 residues. Germline CDR1 is SGHRS and CDR2 is YFSETQ. The DNA of the CDR3 is TGCGCCAGCAGCTTAACTAGCGGATACAATGAGCAGTTCTTC. Translation gives CASSLTSGYNEQFF. Full variable domain (outside the CDR3, taken from reference TRBV5-1 and TRBJ2-1): KAGVTQTPRYLIKTRGQQVTLSCSPISGHRSVSWYQQTPGQGLQFLFEYFSETQRNKGNFPGRFSGRQFSNSRSEMNVSTLELGDSALYLCASSLTSGYNEQFFGPGTRLTVL.

The rearrangement links TRBV6-1 to TRBJ1-1, with 7 bases matching TRBD1. Germline CDR1 and CDR2: MNHNS and SASEGT. The CDR3 loop spans 17 amino acids. V shed 7 bases and J 6 bases; nucleotides not matched to a gene: 20. CDR3 nucleotide sequence: TGTGCCAGCACCGAAGCCCCAGTAGGAGGGGGCAAGGCTGAAGCTTTCTTT. It translates to CASTEAPVGGGKAEAFF.

V is TRBV4-2 and J is TRBJ1-2; 7 bases are shared with TRBD1. The V gene's germline CDR1 is LGHNA and CDR2 YNFKEQ. The CDR3 is made up of 13 amino acids. Losses at the gene ends were 1 base for V and 8 bases for J; bases not matched to a gene: 4. The CDR3 reads CASSQGLQGGYTF. CDR3 nucleotides: TGTGCCAGCAGCCAAGGGCTACAGGGGGGCTACACCTTC.

A few counts support this clone. The chain recombines TRBV10-2 with TRBJ1-2, with D possibly being TRBD1 (5 bases). V lost 3 bases and J lost 7, with 12 bases in between. Germline V gene sequence: CDR1 WSHSY, CDR2 SAAADI. This CDR3 has 13 residues. CDR3 nucleotides: TGCGCCAGCAGTGATAGGGGAGGGTTTGGCTACACCTTC. It is translated as CASSDRGGFGYTF.

This chain links TRBV28 with TRBJ2-3; 7 nucleotides agree with TRBD1. The CDR3 runs 15 residues. V gave up 7 bases and J gave up 4 bases; unmatched junction bases: 11. The germline V gene encodes CDR1 MDHEN and CDR2 SYDVKM. The CDR3 region is CASKKGAIGADTQYF. In DNA, the CDR3 is TGTGCCAGCAAAAAGGGGGCCATCGGGGCAGATACGCAGTATTTT. Using reference TRBV28 and TRBJ2-3 for the parts outside the CDR3, the full variable domain is DVKVTQSSRYLVKRTGEKVFLECVQDMDHENMFWYRQDPGLGLRLIYFSYDVKMKEKGDIPEGYSVSREKKERFSLILESASTNQTSMYLCASKKGAIGADTQYFGPGTRLTVL.

The V gene is TRBV10-1, the J gene TRBJ2-3; 11 nucleotides agree with TRBD2. The V segment lost 4 bases and the J segment 0 bases; nucleotides outside the gene matches: 12. Germline-derived CDR1 and CDR2 are WNHNN and SYGVQD (reference sequence). The CDR3 has 19 amino acids. CDR3 sequence reads: CASSAGLAEHLSSTDTQYF. As DNA, the CDR3 is TGCGCCAGCAGTGCGGGACTAGCGGAACATCTTTCTAGCACAGATACGCAGTATTTT.

The chain has TRBV11-2 and TRBJ1-2, with TRBD1 matching 8 bases. CDR1 is SGHAT and CDR2 is FQNNGV in the germline V gene. The CDR3 covers 14 residues. Trimming at V came to 5 bases and at J to 4 bases, leaving 6 bases not matched to a gene. CDR3 sequence: CASSVQGAAYGYTF. CDR3 in DNA: TGTGCCAGCAGCGTTCAGGGGGCGGCCTATGGCTACACCTTC.

The rearrangement uses TRBV30 and TRBJ1-2; 8 nucleotides agree with TRBD1. CDR3 length equals 18 residues. V shed 2 bases, J shed 2 bases, and the junction held 16 bases outside the gene matches. Germline loops: CDR1 GTSNPN, CDR2 SVGIG (reference sequence). DNA for the CDR3: TGTGCCTGGAGTTCCAAGGGTCAGGGGGCAACCTCCAACTATGGCTACACCTTC. Protein sequence: CAWSSKGQGATSNYGYTF.

V is TRBV6-2 or TRBV6-3 and J is TRBJ1-2; D is perhaps TRBD1 (6 bases). The V gene lost 2 bases and the J gene lost 8 bases, with 12 bases spanning the gap. CDR3 length: 13 residues. Germline V gene sequence: CDR1 MNHEY, CDR2 SVGEGT. This CDR3 is CASSYPGAVGYTF. For the CDR3, the DNA is TGTGCCAGCAGTTACCCAGGGGCTGTCGGCTACACCTTC.

The rearrangement uses TRBV24-1 and TRBJ2-1, with D possibly TRBD2 on 6 matching bases. V lost 2 bases and J 9 bases, leaving 13 bases between the germline ends. Germline V lookup: CDR1 KGHDR, CDR2 SFDVKD. The CDR3 covers 14 residues. The CDR3 DNA is TGTGCCACCAGTGATTCCGGGACTGGAGGTGAGCAGTTCTTC. Protein product: CATSDSGTGGEQFF.

V gene TRBV30 combines with J gene TRBJ1-1, with 8 positions matching TRBD1. The germline V gene encodes CDR1 GTSNPN and CDR2 SVGIG (reference sequence). After removal of 1 base from V and 10 bases from J, the junction contained 17 bases not matched to a gene. CDR3 length: 16 residues. The chain's CDR3 is CAWSGTGMLRNSVAFF. CDR3 sequence (DNA): TGTGCCTGGAGTGGGACAGGGATGCTTCGTAATTCGGTAGCTTTCTTT. The variable domain in full, with the rest retrieved from reference TRBV30 and TRBJ1-1, is SQTIHQWPATLVQPVGSPLSLECTVEGTSNPNLYWYRQAAGRGLQLLFYSVGIGQISSEVPQNLSASRPQDRQFILSSKKLLLSDSGFYLCAWSGTGMLRNSVAFFGQGTRLTVV.

The rearrangement links TRBV5-1 to TRBJ2-7; 7 bases map to TRBD1. The J segment lost 3 bases and the V segment lost 4 bases, leaving 13 bases of the junction unmatched. The CDR3 contains 16 residues. CDR1 and CDR2 (germline): SGHRS, YFSETQ. The CDR3 nucleotides are TGCGCCAGCAGCGCCTCCCCCGGGACAGCTTACTACGAGCAGTACTTC. As protein: CASSASPGTAYYEQYF.

CDR3 in amino acids: CASSESIQGWAQPQHF. The CDR3 bases are TGTGCCAGCAGTGAAAGTATACAGGGTTGGGCTCAGCCCCAGCATTTT. The V gene is TRBV2, the J gene TRBJ1-5, with a possible D match to TRBD1 (6 bases). CDR1 SNHLY and CDR2 FYNNEI come from the germline V gene. This CDR3 spans 16 amino acids. V lost 2 bases, J lost 6 bases, and 17 bases lay in between.